Listed below are T cell receptor beta chains from one sample, sequenced in a study of blood T cell repertoires in COVID-19. The method was immunoSEQ multiplex PCR; TCRdb's version includes in-frame clones alone and lacks a portion of them. The sample includes about 490,000 clones, 70% to 90% of them seen just once. Sequences were obtained from peripheral blood. Every receptor here comes from a human donor in a cohort sampled during active COVID-19. CDR3s include the opening cysteine and the closing phenylalanine or tryptophan. The order of the fields is CDR3 length, clone size, D gene, J gene, V gene, CDR3 protein, CDR3 DNA. The D gene is left open where the match is weak. A clone size is listed for some rows: how often the clone was seen (once, few, many), or a class if it is expanded.

CDR3 length: 15; clone size: .; D gene: .; J gene: TRBJ1-1; V gene: TRBV5-1; CDR3 protein: CASSEGLPTGTEAFF; CDR3 DNA: TGCGCCAGCAGCGAGGGACTCCCTACTGGGACTGAAGCTTTCTTT
CDR3 length: 16; clone size: .; D gene: TRBD2; J gene: TRBJ2-3; V gene: TRBV7-6; CDR3 protein: CASSPLAGASTDTQYF; CDR3 DNA: TGTGCCAGCAGCCCACTAGCGGGAGCTTCCACAGATACGCAGTATTTT
CDR3 length: 15; clone size: .; D gene: .; J gene: TRBJ1-1; V gene: TRBV28; CDR3 protein: CASSLPNTGNTEAFF; CDR3 DNA: TGTGCCAGCAGTTTACCTAATACAGGGAACACTGAAGCTTTCTTT
CDR3 length: 13; clone size: .; D gene: .; J gene: TRBJ1-1; V gene: TRBV5-5; CDR3 protein: CASSLLISTEAFF; CDR3 DNA: TGTGCCAGCAGCTTACTTATTTCCACTGAAGCTTTCTTT
CDR3 length: 15; clone size: .; D gene: .; J gene: TRBJ1-5; V gene: TRBV19; CDR3 protein: CASSSRPGANQPQHF; CDR3 DNA: TGTGCCAGTAGTTCCCGCCCAGGGGCAAATCAGCCCCAGCATTTT
CDR3 length: 16; clone size: .; D gene: TRBD2; J gene: TRBJ2-3; V gene: TRBV9; CDR3 protein: CASSVGRLASTDTQYF; CDR3 DNA: TGTGCCAGCAGCGTAGGACGACTAGCTAGCACAGATACGCAGTATTTT
CDR3 length: 18; clone size: .; D gene: TRBD1; J gene: TRBJ2-6; V gene: TRBV27; CDR3 protein: CASSLTGTGLSGANVLTF; CDR3 DNA: TGTGCCAGCAGTCTAACCGGGACAGGACTCTCTGGGGCCAACGTCCTGACTTTC
CDR3 length: 16; clone size: .; D gene: .; J gene: TRBJ2-6; V gene: TRBV5-6; CDR3 protein: CASSLDLGAGANVLTF; CDR3 DNA: TGTGCCAGCAGCTTGGACTTAGGGGCTGGGGCCAACGTCCTGACTTTC
CDR3 length: 16; clone size: .; D gene: .; J gene: TRBJ2-1; V gene: TRBV9; CDR3 protein: CASSVVGGDLYNEQFF; CDR3 DNA: TGTGCCAGCAGCGTAGTCGGCGGGGACCTCTACAATGAGCAGTTCTTC
CDR3 length: 15; clone size: .; D gene: .; J gene: TRBJ1-1; V gene: TRBV4-3; CDR3 protein: CASSHTRVLNTEAFF; CDR3 DNA: TGCGCCAGCAGCCATACCCGGGTCCTAAACACTGAAGCTTTCTTT
CDR3 length: 17; clone size: once; D gene: TRBD1; J gene: TRBJ2-5; V gene: TRBV5-4; CDR3 protein: CASSLGSYRGSAETQYF; CDR3 DNA: TGTGCCAGCAGCTTGGGGTCGTACAGGGGGTCCGCGGAGACCCAGTACTTC
CDR3 length: 16; clone size: .; D gene: TRBD2; J gene: TRBJ2-1; V gene: TRBV6-2/TRBV6-3; CDR3 protein: CASSLPPAGPYNEQFF; CDR3 DNA: TGTGCCAGCAGTTTACCCCCAGCGGGACCTTACAATGAGCAGTTCTTC
CDR3 length: 15; clone size: .; D gene: TRBD2; J gene: TRBJ2-7; V gene: TRBV2; CDR3 protein: CASSEVLAGGNEQYF; CDR3 DNA: TGTGCCAGCAGTGAAGTACTAGCGGGAGGCAACGAGCAGTACTTC
CDR3 length: 16; clone size: .; D gene: .; J gene: TRBJ1-1; V gene: TRBV29-1; CDR3 protein: CSVGQGSTLMNTEAFF; CDR3 DNA: TGCAGCGTTGGTCAGGGGTCCACCCTCATGAACACTGAAGCTTTCTTT
CDR3 length: 16; clone size: .; D gene: TRBD2; J gene: TRBJ2-7; V gene: TRBV5-5; CDR3 protein: CASSHWVGGSSYEQYF; CDR3 DNA: TGTGCCAGCAGCCATTGGGTTGGCGGGAGCTCCTACGAGCAGTACTTC
CDR3 length: 14; clone size: .; D gene: .; J gene: TRBJ2-3; V gene: TRBV28; CDR3 protein: CASSPQWRAGTQYF; CDR3 DNA: TGTGCCAGCAGTCCACAGTGGAGGGCGGGTACGCAGTATTTT
CDR3 length: 15; clone size: .; D gene: TRBD1; J gene: TRBJ1-4; V gene: TRBV24-1; CDR3 protein: CALGVRGRANEKLFF; CDR3 DNA: TGTGCCCTAGGGGTAAGGGGGCGGGCTAATGAAAAACTGTTTTTT
CDR3 length: 14; clone size: once; D gene: .; J gene: TRBJ1-3; V gene: TRBV3-1/TRBV3-2; CDR3 protein: CASSFSLAGNTIYF; CDR3 DNA: TGTGCCAGTTCGTTTAGTCTGGCTGGAAACACCATATATTTT
CDR3 length: 12; clone size: few; D gene: .; J gene: TRBJ1-1; V gene: TRBV19; CDR3 protein: CASSFHRGEAFF; CDR3 DNA: TGTGCCAGTAGTTTTCACCGGGGAGAAGCTTTCTTT
CDR3 length: 13; clone size: .; D gene: .; J gene: TRBJ2-7; V gene: TRBV18; CDR3 protein: CASSPPMQYEQYF; CDR3 DNA: TGTGCCAGCTCACCACCGATGCAGTACGAGCAGTACTTC
CDR3 length: 15; clone size: .; D gene: TRBD2; J gene: TRBJ2-5; V gene: TRBV6-2/TRBV6-3; CDR3 protein: CASSLGLAGGQTQYF; CDR3 DNA: TGTGCCAGCAGTTTGGGACTAGCGGGAGGACAGACCCAGTACTTC
CDR3 length: 17; clone size: once; D gene: .; J gene: TRBJ2-2; V gene: TRBV7-3; CDR3 protein: CASNADLTSTNTGELFF; CDR3 DNA: TGTGCCAGCAATGCCGATTTGACATCTACGAACACCGGGGAGCTGTTTTTT
CDR3 length: 12; clone size: .; D gene: .; J gene: TRBJ1-5; V gene: TRBV27; CDR3 protein: CASSFPGDPQHF; CDR3 DNA: TGTGCCAGCAGTTTTCCCGGAGATCCCCAGCATTTT
CDR3 length: 13; clone size: .; D gene: TRBD2; J gene: TRBJ2-3; V gene: TRBV7-3; CDR3 protein: CASSLAGEDTQYF; CDR3 DNA: TGTGCCAGCAGCTTAGCGGGAGAAGATACGCAGTATTTT
CDR3 length: 16; clone size: few; D gene: TRBD1; J gene: TRBJ1-6; V gene: TRBV5-1; CDR3 protein: CASSQSLGQGGSPLHF; CDR3 DNA: TGCGCCAGCAGCCAGAGTTTAGGGCAGGGGGGTTCACCCCTCCACTTT
CDR3 length: 15; clone size: .; D gene: TRBD2; J gene: TRBJ2-3; V gene: TRBV11-2; CDR3 protein: CASRDARGGTDTQYF; CDR3 DNA: TGTGCCAGCAGGGACGCCCGGGGGGGCACAGATACGCAGTATTTT
CDR3 length: 16; clone size: once; D gene: .; J gene: TRBJ2-5; V gene: TRBV7-2; CDR3 protein: CASSLVPSSDSETQYF; CDR3 DNA: TGTGCCAGCAGCTTAGTCCCTTCTAGCGACTCTGAGACCCAGTACTTC